The 21 T cell receptor beta chains reported below all come from one sample, sequenced in a study of memory CD4+ T cells and cytomegalovirus serostatus. Clones were read by immunoSEQ multiplex PCR, and TCRdb kept only the in-frame ones, dropping some. The top ten hold approximately 4% of the sample, which has about 100,000 clones, under 90% seen once. Single viable CD3+CD4+CD8-CD45RO+ cells were sorted as the memory CD4+ T cells. The sequencing input was memory CD4+ T cells from blood. Source of these receptors: an adult in good health and CMV-seropositive.

V gene TRBV2 combines with J gene TRBJ2-1; 7 positions agree with TRBD2. From germline, CDR1 is SNHLY and CDR2 FYNNEI. With V trimmed by 2 bases and J by 7 bases, 8 bases remained unmatched. This CDR3 has 15 residues. This CDR3 is CASSERGDGLNEQFF. The DNA of the CDR3 is TGTGCCAGCAGTGAACGGGGGGACGGTTTGAATGAGCAGTTCTTC.

The rearrangement uses TRBV28 and TRBJ2-5; D perhaps matches TRBD2 (7 bases). V was pared by 6 bases and J by 5 bases, with 13 bases between. This CDR3 region has 13 residues. Germline-derived CDR1 and CDR2 are MDHEN and SYDVKM. The CDR3, as DNA: TGTGCCAGCAGGAACGGGGGGCGGGAGACCCAGTACTTC. Its protein is CASRNGGRETQYF.

This clone was counted a few times. J is TRBJ2-5 and V is TRBV5-1; D is undetermined. The CDR3 is 15 residues long. V was cut by 4 bases and J by 2 bases, with 15 bases left in between. Germline assignment: CDR1 SGHRS and CDR2 YFSETQ. The CDR3 region has the DNA TGCGCCAGCAGCGCCGGCGAACAAATTCAAGAGACCCAGTACTTC. Translating it yields CASSAGEQIQETQYF.

The chain recombines TRBV5-6 with TRBJ2-5; TRBD1 aligns across 10 bases. After removal of 4 bases from V and 4 bases from J, the junction contained 10 bases not matched to a gene. CDR1 and CDR2 from the germline V gene are SGHDT and YYEEEE. The CDR3 length is 16 residues. CDR3 residues: CASSAPGTGERETQYF. CDR3 in DNA: TGTGCCAGCAGCGCACCCGGGACAGGGGAGAGAGAGACCCAGTACTTC. The complete variable domain, with remaining parts taken from reference TRBV5-6 and TRBJ2-5, reads DAGVTQSPTHLIKTRGQQVTLRCSPKSGHDTVSWYQQALGQGPQFIFQYYEEEERQRGNFPDRFSGHQFPNYSSELNVNALLLGDSALYLCASSAPGTGERETQYFGPGTRLLVL.

This clone was picked up one time. The gene calls are TRBV10-3 and TRBJ2-1; TRBD2 is a possible D gene (6 bases). Trimming stripped 5 bases from V and 7 bases from J, with 18 bases between. The germline gives CDR1 ENHRY, CDR2 SYGVKD. The CDR3 is made up of 15 amino acids. This chain's CDR3 is CAISPGGNLGNEQFF. CDR3 DNA sequence: TGTGCCATCAGTCCGGGCGGGAACCTGGGGAATGAGCAGTTCTTC.

The V gene is TRBV28, the J gene TRBJ2-3, with D possibly matching TRBD2 (5 bases). This CDR3 is 15 amino acids long. Germline V gives CDR1 MDHEN, CDR2 SYDVKM. V was pared by 3 bases and J by 8 bases, with 18 bases between. CDR3 amino acids: CASSFLKLGLPTQYF. CDR3 sequence (DNA): TGTGCCAGCAGTTTCTTGAAGTTAGGACTTCCTACGCAGTATTTT. The variable domain in full, with the rest retrieved from reference TRBV28 and TRBJ2-3, is DVKVTQSSRYLVKRTGEKVFLECVQDMDHENMFWYRQDPGLGLRLIYFSYDVKMKEKGDIPEGYSVSREKKERFSLILESASTNQTSMYLCASSFLKLGLPTQYFGPGTRLTVL.

This clone has a handful of counts. This sequence joins TRBV19 and TRBJ2-5; D might be TRBD2 (6 bases). The CDR3 contains 14 residues. Trimming pared 7 bases from V and 4 bases from J, leaving 16 bases between. CDR1 is LNHDA, CDR2 SQIVND, per germline (reference sequence). CDR3 loop: CASNNRLGGETQYF. The CDR3 DNA reads TGTGCCAGTAATAATAGACTAGGAGGAGAGACCCAGTACTTC.

This chain connects TRBV5-1 to TRBJ2-7, with TRBD1 identical over 7 bases. Looked up from germline, CDR1 is SGHRS and CDR2 is YFSETQ. Unmatched junction bases numbered 8, after V lost 6 bases and J lost 2 bases. The CDR3 has 14 residues. The CDR3 sequence is CASTPGTAAYEQYF. The CDR3 DNA sequence: TGCGCCAGCACCCCTGGGACAGCCGCCTACGAGCAGTACTTC.

This clone appeared once. The CDR3 nucleotides are TGTGCCAGCAGCTTGGGCTCCTTGGGGGCTGGCTACACCTTC. It translates to CASSLGSLGAGYTF. The gene calls are TRBV5-6 and TRBJ1-2; D might be TRBD1 (6 bases). V lost 0 bases, J lost 7 bases, and 13 bases lay in between. Germline loops: CDR1 SGHDT, CDR2 YYEEEE. The CDR3 runs 14 residues.

The chain has TRBV29-1 and TRBJ1-1; 9 bases match TRBD1. CDR3 length: 12 amino acids. V trimming: 4 bases; J trimming: 6 bases; junction bases outside the gene matches: 3. Germline values: CDR1 SQVTM, CDR2 ANQGSEA. CDR3 sequence: CSVVTGGAEAFF. The CDR3 region has the DNA TGCAGCGTTGTGACAGGGGGGGCTGAAGCTTTCTTT.

The chain employs TRBV18 and TRBJ2-5, with TRBD1 identical over 7 bases. This CDR3 is built from 16 residues. Unmatched junction bases numbered 13, after V lost 4 bases and J lost 5 bases. Germline lookup yields CDR1 KGHSH and CDR2 LQKENI. The CDR3 loop is CASSLNRGSSGETQYF. CDR3 sequence (DNA): TGTGCCAGCTCACTCAACAGGGGCTCCTCGGGGGAGACCCAGTACTTC.

The J gene is TRBJ2-1, the V gene TRBV5-5; D is perhaps TRBD2 (6 bases). Deletions cut 4 bases from V and 4 bases from J, with 18 bases between. The CDR3 totals 16 residues. Looked up from germline, CDR1 is SGHKS and CDR2 is YYEKEE (reference sequence). The CDR3 region has the DNA TGTGCCAGCAGCCCGAGACTAGGCGGTTTTTACAATGAGCAGTTCTTC. The encoded protein is CASSPRLGGFYNEQFF.

The chain recombines TRBV7-2 with TRBJ1-6; 7 bases fit TRBD1. Germline V gene sequence: CDR1 SGHTA, CDR2 FQGNSA. There are 13 residues in the CDR3. The V gene end was trimmed by 1 base and the J gene end by 11 bases; junction bases not matched to a gene: 2. The CDR3 protein is CASSLETGTPLHF. DNA of the CDR3: TGTGCCAGCAGCTTAGAGACAGGGACACCCCTCCACTTT. Combining the CDR3 with reference TRBV7-2 and TRBJ1-6 gives the whole variable domain GAGVSQSPSNKVTEKGKDVELRCDPISGHTALYWYRQSLGQGLEFLIYFQGNSAPDKSGLPSDRFSAERTGGSVSTLTIQRTQQEDSAVYLCASSLETGTPLHFGNGTRLTVT.

The V gene is TRBV5-1, the J gene TRBJ1-5; a weak D match, TRBD1 (5 bases). The V end lost 4 bases, the J end lost 3 bases, and 11 bases lay between the germline ends. Germline lookup yields CDR1 SGHRS and CDR2 YFSETQ. The CDR3 runs 14 residues. The CDR3: CASSPGPFNQPQHF. CDR3 in DNA: TGCGCCAGCAGCCCGGGACCGTTCAATCAGCCCCAGCATTTT.

In its sample, this clone was seen once. The chain combines TRBV29-1 with TRBJ2-3, with D hard to call. Trimming removed 5 bases from V and 4 bases from J, with 10 bases in between. The CDR3 is made up of 12 amino acids. Germline CDR1 SQVTM, CDR2 ANQGSEA. CDR3 DNA: TGCAGCGTTAGTAGGGATCCAGATACGCAGTATTTT. The encoded protein is CSVSRDPDTQYF.

This clone was recorded a few times. This chain uses TRBV5-4 with TRBJ1-4; D is unresolved. The CDR3 is made up of 13 amino acids. Germline V gene sequence: CDR1 SGHNT, CDR2 YYREEE (reference sequence). Between the trimmed V and J ends, which lost 2 bases and 3 bases, there was a span of 5 bases. The CDR3 reads CASSFGANEKLFF. DNA of the CDR3: TGTGCCAGCAGCTTTGGAGCTAATGAAAAACTGTTTTTT.

This chain connects TRBV4-1 to TRBJ2-2; D might be TRBD2 (5 bases). This CDR3 is 17 amino acids long. Germline CDR1 reads MGHRA; CDR2 reads YSYEKL. Trimming removed 1 base from V and 4 bases from J, with 16 bases in between. The CDR3 coding sequence is TGCGCCAGCAGCCAAGCCCAGACGGGGAGCCGCACCGGGGAGCTGTTTTTT. As protein: CASSQAQTGSRTGELFF.

The sample holds one count of this clone. The V and J genes are TRBV29-1 and TRBJ2-2; 13 bases match TRBD2. This CDR3 has 17 amino acids. Per the germline V gene, CDR1 is SQVTM and CDR2 is ANQGSEA. V was pared by 4 bases and J by 7 bases, with 12 bases of the junction left unmatched. CDR3: CSVGGIGTSGKGGELFF. In DNA, the CDR3 is TGCAGCGTTGGCGGCATAGGGACTAGCGGGAAAGGCGGGGAGCTGTTTTTT.

The chain joins TRBV7-2 to TRBJ2-7; no reliable D call. The V gene's germline CDR1 is SGHTA and CDR2 FQGNSA. The CDR3 has 14 amino acids. The V and J ends lost 5 bases and 0 bases respectively, with 11 bases between them. DNA for the CDR3: TGTGCCAGCAGCCCTCAGGCTTTCTCCTACGAGCAGTACTTC. Its translation is CASSPQAFSYEQYF.

This clone was counted many times. The J gene is TRBJ1-2, the V gene TRBV28; tentatively, D is TRBD1 (6 bases). The CDR3 is 15 residues long. Germline V gene sequence: CDR1 MDHEN, CDR2 SYDVKM. Trimming stripped 3 bases from V and 4 bases from J, with 15 bases between. CDR3 in DNA: TGTGCCAGCAGTTTTTCATCCGGGGGCGCCTATGGCTACACCTTC. This gives the protein CASSFSSGGAYGYTF.

The chain combines TRBV11-1 with TRBJ2-3; D perhaps matches TRBD2 (6 bases). The CDR3 consists of 17 residues. Germline CDR1 and CDR2: SGHAT and FQDESV (reference sequence). V gave up 4 bases and J gave up 0 bases, with 17 bases separating them. The CDR3 region has the DNA TGTGCCAGCAGCTCCTACTACGGGAGCGTAAGCACAGATACGCAGTATTTT. It yields the protein CASSSYYGSVSTDTQYF.